This paragraph reports one TCR beta chain. This clonotype has at least ten counts. Its target antigen remains unknown. Base qualities are not recorded, but no much larger clone differs from it by a single base. These data originate in a study of T cells in Graves' hyperthyroidism and ophthalmopathy (dated by TCRdb to the late 2010s). Notes on the research overall: Peripheral blood was sampled at the time of initial diagnosis, prior to any treatment. To identify distinguishing TCR V-J signatures, a discovery cohort of some 99 patients was used, comprising 40 to 45 with Graves' ophthalmopathy and 57 with stable Graves' hyperthyroidism. An independent validation cohort of fewer than 20 hyperthyroidism patients and over 15 patients who later progressed to ophthalmopathy tested prospective prediction of ophthalmopathy. The 100 discovery patients were randomly split 7:3 into training and test sets. Thyroid tissue and blood T-cell repertoires from over 5 Graves' hyperthyroidism patients were also compared in the study. Following sampling, methimazole starting at 30 mg daily was given to hyperthyroidism patients, and high-dose intravenous methylprednisolone was given to ophthalmopathy patients. According to the paper, TCR Vbeta CDR3 sequencing was carried out on 135 peripheral blood samples, which came from more than 40 ophthalmopathy, around 74 hyperthyroidism and 17 progressor patients.

Amplification of TCR beta CDR3 regions was carried out from RNA transcripts. For the first round of RT-PCR on the TCR CDR3, the HTBI primer set was used together with the Qiagen OneStep RT-PCR kit. The libraries were constructed in a second round of multiplex PCR and then size-selected and purified. Paired-end sequencing of the libraries was performed with 100 bp reads on an Illumina HiSeq2000. In the original analysis: SOAPnuke was used to process the raw data, removing reads that contained adapters or uncalled bases, had a mean Phred below 15, or lacked an exact match to the constant primer or identifier. COPE v1.2.5 was used to merge high-quality paired reads, and clonotypes were defined as unique nucleotide sequences. MiTCR v1.1 was used to align clonotypes to the IMGT TRBV, TRBD and TRBJ reference segments. Only V-J combinations with frequency above 0.0001, covering 98% to 99.2% of repertoires, were analysed. A TCS score was defined as the ratio of F50 (clonal expansion) to E x V (chaos), with BLOSUM62-based TCRdist applied between CDR3 peptides within each V-J. Welch's t-statistics and random forest reduced around 550 V-J features to 13, which were used in a naive Bayes classifier (R e1071). TCRdb reprocessed the public reads (quality trimming at Q25 with fastp, clone calling with MiXCR) and kept in-frame beta chains. When rows share a CDR3 protein, they turn into one entry using the most common DNA and genes. The authors' filters were not applied to this entry. Present in this sample are around 450,000 distinct CDR3 sequences, 15% to 19% of which were seen just once. Less than 15% of the sample is taken by the ten largest.

Graves' hyperthyroidism was defined as stable when no progression to ophthalmopathy occurred over 18 months of follow-up. Hyperthyroidism patients were aged 18 to 65 years and newly diagnosed, with disease duration of less than 2 months. Patients with uncontrolled infections, other autoimmune diseases, pregnancy or lactation were excluded. Diagnoses were based on clinical symptoms, serum thyroxine and TRAb, thyroid ultrasound and orbital computed tomography. Ficoll-Paque density gradient centrifugation was used to isolate PBMCs from about 10 ml of fresh peripheral blood. Total RNA was extracted with Trizol reagent, and quality was checked on an Agilent 2100 Bioanalyzer. What the study reported, not specific to this receptor: In validation, the model predicted progression to ophthalmopathy with 60% to 71% sensitivity and approximately 74% specificity, a median of roughly seven months before onset. A 13 V-J signature model separated ophthalmopathy from stable hyperthyroidism, with around 91% sensitivity and about 81% specificity in cross-validation and 80%/75% in testing. Sample size was not statistically predetermined, and investigators were not blinded to group allocation. Blood samples also contained most of the expanded thyroid clonotypes (frequency above 0.001), which suggests that blood repertoires may reflect thyroid immune responses.

The specimen was blood. The clonotype comes from a woman aged 18-29 years with Graves' hyperthyroidism.

The nucleotide sequence reads as follows: TGTGCCAGCAGCTTAGTTTCAGGGGGTCACAATGAGCAGTTCTTC. Translated, this is CASSLVSGGHNEQFF. The rearrangement joined TRBV11-2 to TRBJ2-1; the central 7 bases match TRBD1. The CDR3 holds 15 amino acids from the cysteine to the phenylalanine. The kept DNA is CDR3 alone, 45 bases in frame from the first base. V is pruned by 1 base and J by 5 bases, leaving 5 bases of the junction without a gene match. CDR1 and CDR2 (SGHAT, FQNNGV) derive from the germline V gene.